This TCR beta chain was observed in a study of T cell changes during pregnancy in multiple sclerosis. This CDR3 has 13 residues. The germline V gene encodes CDR1 MNHEY and CDR2 SVGAGI. Trimming took 2 bases from V and 7 from J, leaving 9 bases between them. Method: immunoSEQ multiplex PCR; TCRdb's copy keeps in-frame clones and lacks some. The sample has around 100,000 clones; just over 90% are singletons. This TCR came from a female donor with multiple sclerosis, enrolled in a pregnancy study. The chain joins TRBV6-5 to TRBJ2-1; weak D call: TRBD2 (5 bases). Sample: peripheral blood, taken after pregnancy. This chain's CDR3 is CASSYAEGNEQFF. The CDR3, as DNA: TGTGCCAGCAGTTACGCTGAGGGAAATGAGCAGTTCTTC.